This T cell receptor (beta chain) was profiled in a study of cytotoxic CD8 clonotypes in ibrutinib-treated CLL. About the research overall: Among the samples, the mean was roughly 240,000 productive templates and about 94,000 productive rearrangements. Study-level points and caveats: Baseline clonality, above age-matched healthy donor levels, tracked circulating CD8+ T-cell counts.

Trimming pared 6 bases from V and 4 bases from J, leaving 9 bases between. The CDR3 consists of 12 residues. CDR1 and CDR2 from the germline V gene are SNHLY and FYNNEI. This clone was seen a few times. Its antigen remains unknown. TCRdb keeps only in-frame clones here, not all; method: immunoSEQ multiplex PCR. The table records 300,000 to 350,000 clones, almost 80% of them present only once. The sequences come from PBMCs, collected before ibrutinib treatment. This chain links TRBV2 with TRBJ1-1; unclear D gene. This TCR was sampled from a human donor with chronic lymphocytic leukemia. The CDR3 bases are TGTGCCAGCAGGTTATGGGTCACTGAAGCTTTCTTT. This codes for CASRLWVTEAFF.